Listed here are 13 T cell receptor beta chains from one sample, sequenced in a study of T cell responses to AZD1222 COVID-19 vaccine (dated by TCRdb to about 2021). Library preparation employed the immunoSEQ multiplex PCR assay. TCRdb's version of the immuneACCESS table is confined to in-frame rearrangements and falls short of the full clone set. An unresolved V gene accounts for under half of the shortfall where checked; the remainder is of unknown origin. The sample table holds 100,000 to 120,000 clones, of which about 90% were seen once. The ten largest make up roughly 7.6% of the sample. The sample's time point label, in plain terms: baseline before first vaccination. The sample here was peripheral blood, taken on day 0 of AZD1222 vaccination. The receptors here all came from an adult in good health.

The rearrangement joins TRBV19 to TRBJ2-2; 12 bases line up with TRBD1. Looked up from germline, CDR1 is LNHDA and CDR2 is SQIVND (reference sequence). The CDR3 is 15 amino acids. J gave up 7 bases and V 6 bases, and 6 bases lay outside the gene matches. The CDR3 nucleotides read TGTGCCAGTAGGCCGGGACAGGGGGCCGTCGGGGAGCTGTTTTTT. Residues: CASRPGQGAVGELFF.

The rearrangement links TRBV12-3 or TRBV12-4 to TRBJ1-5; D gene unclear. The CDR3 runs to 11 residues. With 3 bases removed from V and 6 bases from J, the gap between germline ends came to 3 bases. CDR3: CASSLGQPQHF. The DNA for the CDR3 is TGTGCCAGCAGTTTGGGTCAGCCCCAGCATTTT.

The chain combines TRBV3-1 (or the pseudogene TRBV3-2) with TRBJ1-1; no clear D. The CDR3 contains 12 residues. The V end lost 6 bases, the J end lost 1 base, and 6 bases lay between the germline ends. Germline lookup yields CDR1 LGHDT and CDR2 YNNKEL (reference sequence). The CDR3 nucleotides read TGTGCCAGCAGGCGGGGGAACACTGAAGCTTTCTTT. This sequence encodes CASRRGNTEAFF.

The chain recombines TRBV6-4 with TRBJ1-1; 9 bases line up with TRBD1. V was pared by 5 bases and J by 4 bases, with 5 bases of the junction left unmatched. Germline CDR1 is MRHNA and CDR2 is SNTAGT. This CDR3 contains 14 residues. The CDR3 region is CASSNGQGRTEAFF. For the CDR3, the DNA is TGTGCCAGCAGTAATGGACAGGGGCGCACTGAAGCTTTCTTT.

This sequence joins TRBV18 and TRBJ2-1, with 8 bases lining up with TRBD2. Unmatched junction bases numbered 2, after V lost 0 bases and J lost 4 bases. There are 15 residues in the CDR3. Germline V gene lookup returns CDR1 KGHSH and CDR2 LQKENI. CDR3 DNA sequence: TGTGCCAGCTCACCACCGGCTAGCGGGTACAATGAGCAGTTCTTC. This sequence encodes CASSPPASGYNEQFF.

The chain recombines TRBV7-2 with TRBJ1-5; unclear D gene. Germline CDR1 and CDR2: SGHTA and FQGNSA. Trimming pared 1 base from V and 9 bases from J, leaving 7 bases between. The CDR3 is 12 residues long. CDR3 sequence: CASSLVEAPQHF. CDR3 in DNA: TGTGCCAGCAGCTTAGTTGAGGCGCCCCAGCATTTT.

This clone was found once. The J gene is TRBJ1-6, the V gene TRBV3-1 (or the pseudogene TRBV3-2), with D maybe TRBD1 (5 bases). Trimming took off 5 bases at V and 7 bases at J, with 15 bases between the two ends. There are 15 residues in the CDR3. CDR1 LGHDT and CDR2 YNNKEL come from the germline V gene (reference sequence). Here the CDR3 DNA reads TGTGCCAGCAGCTCTCAGGGCCAGGGCAATTCACCCCTCCACTTT. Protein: CASSSQGQGNSPLHF.

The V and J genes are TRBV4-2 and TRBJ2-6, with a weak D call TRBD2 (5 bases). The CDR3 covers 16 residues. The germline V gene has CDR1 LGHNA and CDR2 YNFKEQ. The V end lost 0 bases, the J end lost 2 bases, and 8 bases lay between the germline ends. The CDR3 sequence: CASSQEMGAGANVLTF. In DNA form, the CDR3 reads TGTGCCAGCAGCCAAGAAATGGGAGCTGGGGCCAACGTCCTGACTTTC.

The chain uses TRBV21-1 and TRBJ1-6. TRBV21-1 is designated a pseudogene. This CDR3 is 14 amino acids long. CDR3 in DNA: TGTGCCAGCAGCGGTCGGACGGACAATTCACCCCTCCACTTT. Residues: CASSGRTDNSPLHF.

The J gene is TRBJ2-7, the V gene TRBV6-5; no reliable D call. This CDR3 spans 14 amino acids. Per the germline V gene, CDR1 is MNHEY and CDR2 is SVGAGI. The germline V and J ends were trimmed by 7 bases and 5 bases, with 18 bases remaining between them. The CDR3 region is CASKAKPLGDEQYF. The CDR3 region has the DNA TGTGCCAGCAAAGCAAAGCCCCTTGGGGACGAGCAGTACTTC.

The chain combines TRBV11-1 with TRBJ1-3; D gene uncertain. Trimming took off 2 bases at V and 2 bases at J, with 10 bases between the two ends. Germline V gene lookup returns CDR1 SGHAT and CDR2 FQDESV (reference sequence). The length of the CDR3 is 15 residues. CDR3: CASSLSTEAGNTIYF. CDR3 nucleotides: TGTGCCAGCAGCTTATCGACTGAGGCTGGAAACACCATATATTTT.

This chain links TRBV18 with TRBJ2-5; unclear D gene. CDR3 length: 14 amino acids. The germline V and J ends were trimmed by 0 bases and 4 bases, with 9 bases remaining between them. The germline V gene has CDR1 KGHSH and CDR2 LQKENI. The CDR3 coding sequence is TGTGCCAGCTCACCACCGGCCCCCGCAGAGACCCAGTACTTC. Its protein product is CASSPPAPAETQYF.

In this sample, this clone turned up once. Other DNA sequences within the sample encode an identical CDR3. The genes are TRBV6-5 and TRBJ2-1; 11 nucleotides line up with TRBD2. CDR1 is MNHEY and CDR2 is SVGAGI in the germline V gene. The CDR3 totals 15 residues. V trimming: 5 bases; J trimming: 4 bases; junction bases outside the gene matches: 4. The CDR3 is CASSLSGGGYNEQFF. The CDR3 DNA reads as TGTGCCAGCAGTCTTAGCGGGGGGGGTTACAATGAGCAGTTCTTC.